This T cell receptor beta chain is from a study of human T cells and chemical hapten exposure. TCRdb reprocessed the RACE reads with MiXCR, giving one entry per CDR3 protein. The sample includes approximately 90,000 distinct CDR3 sequences, around 12% of them seen just once. Time point defined: patch test 1, 2 weeks after DPC sensitization. Indicated treatment: therapeutic diphenylcyclopropenone sensitization with weekly scalp DPC. This clonotype was seen repeatedly, ten times or more. The germline V gene encodes CDR1 SGHAT and CDR2 FQNNGV. The CDR3 extends over 15 amino acids. The ends were cut back, 4 bases at V and 3 bases at J, with 14 bases in the middle.

Sequenced here: whole blood, sampled in connection with sensitization to the hapten diphenylcyclopropenone (DPC). The source is a woman in her thirties or forties with alopecia areata. Some clones in this sample may be carry-over from other donors' samples. This rearrangement joins TRBV11-2 to TRBJ2-3; D not resolved. In DNA, the CDR3 is TGTGCCAGCAGCTCCTACCTAGAAAGGACAGATACGCAGTATTTT. Encoded protein: CASSSYLERTDTQYF.